The 23 T cell receptor beta chains reported below all come from one sample, sequenced in a study of OX40 agonist ivuxolimab in advanced cancers. Some clones are missing from TCRdb's copy, which holds only in-frame ones; the method was immunoSEQ multiplex PCR. There are 45,000 to 65,000 clones in the sample; roughly 80% occur only once, and roughly 3.7% lies in the top ten. The material was CD4+ or CD8+ T cells sorted from blood, obtained in a trial of the OX40 agonist ivuxolimab. These receptors all stem from an adult with an advanced solid tumor such as melanoma, head and neck, liver or kidney cancer.

The V gene is TRBV4-3, the J gene TRBJ2-1, with TRBD2 matching 16 bases. Germline loops: CDR1 LGHNA, CDR2 YSLEER. Losses at the gene ends were 4 bases for V and 10 bases for J; bases not matched to a gene: 13. This CDR3 has 18 amino acids. CDR3 nucleotides: TGCGCCAGCAGCCGAAAACGGACCGGGACTAGCGGGGGGGCCGAGCAGTTCTTC. Encoded protein: CASSRKRTGTSGGAEQFF.

V gene TRBV5-1 combines with J gene TRBJ1-1; D uncertain. The V gene lost 1 base and the J gene lost 1 base, with 5 bases spanning the gap. Germline V gene sequence: CDR1 SGHRS, CDR2 YFSETQ. This CDR3 comprises 13 residues. The CDR3 nucleotides read TGCGCCAGCAGCTTGACCTGGAACACTGAAGCTTTCTTT. Encoded protein: CASSLTWNTEAFF.

The chain has TRBV5-1 and TRBJ2-3; 12 bases map to TRBD2. The germline V gene has CDR1 SGHRS and CDR2 YFSETQ. The junction had 15 bases not matched to a gene; V was cut back by 3 bases and J by 1 base. The CDR3 length is 20 residues. CDR3 nucleotide sequence: TGCGCCAGCAGCTCGACCCCTCTTTCGACTAGCGGGGGACGCACAGATACGCAGTATTTT. Translating gives CASSSTPLSTSGGRTDTQYF. Supplemented by reference TRBV5-1 and TRBJ2-3, the full variable domain reads KAGVTQTPRYLIKTRGQQVTLSCSPISGHRSVSWYQQTPGQGLQFLFEYFSETQRNKGNFPGRFSGRQFSNSRSEMNVSTLELGDSALYLCASSSTPLSTSGGRTDTQYFGPGTRLTVL.

This clone appeared once. This sequence joins TRBV29-1 and TRBJ1-2; 8 positions match TRBD1. The J segment lost 4 bases and the V segment lost 3 bases, leaving 7 bases of the junction unmatched. Germline V gives CDR1 SQVTM, CDR2 ANQGSEA. CDR3 length: 14 amino acids. CDR3 bases: TGCAGCGTTGAGGAATCCGGGACAGGCTATGGCTACACCTTC. It is translated as CSVEESGTGYGYTF.

The chain has TRBV6-6 and TRBJ1-5; D is uncertain. The CDR3 sequence is 15 residues long. Looked up from germline, CDR1 is MNHNY and CDR2 is SVGAGI (reference sequence). Deletions cut 0 bases from V and 1 base from J, with 7 bases between. The CDR3 protein is CASSYSWGSNQPQHF. For the CDR3, the DNA is TGTGCCAGCAGTTACTCTTGGGGAAGCAATCAGCCCCAGCATTTT.

This chain links TRBV5-4 with TRBJ2-1; perhaps TRBD2 as D (7 bases). Germline CDR1 SGHNT, CDR2 YYREEE (reference sequence). Trimming took 3 bases from V and 5 from J, leaving 15 bases between them. The CDR3 length is 15 residues. The CDR3 is CASSSTGGGHNEQFF. In DNA form, the CDR3 reads TGTGCCAGCAGCTCAACTGGGGGGGGGCACAATGAGCAGTTCTTC.

V and J are TRBV7-9 and TRBJ2-3; D unclear. Germline CDR1 SEHNR, CDR2 FQNEAQ (reference sequence). The length of the CDR3 is 13 residues. Trimming removed 10 bases at V and 0 bases at J, with 11 bases between. CDR3 protein: CAKGRSSTDTQYF. Here the CDR3 DNA reads TGTGCCAAAGGACGGTCTAGCACAGATACGCAGTATTTT.

With respect to this clone: Different DNA sequences within this sample yield the same CDR3. This rearrangement joins TRBV4-1 to TRBJ1-1, with 7 bases that match TRBD1. The germline V gene encodes CDR1 MGHRA and CDR2 YSYEKL. V dropped 1 base and J dropped 1; count of bases not matched to a gene: 0. This CDR3 has 14 amino acids. DNA for the CDR3: TGCGCCAGCAGCCAAGGGGACAGGAACACTGAAGCTTTCTTT. It specifies CASSQGDRNTEAFF.

This rearrangement joins TRBV7-9 to TRBJ1-4; D is unclear. The CDR3 runs to 13 residues. V lost 3 bases, J lost 7 bases, and 9 bases lay in between. From germline, CDR1 is SEHNR and CDR2 FQNEAQ (reference sequence). CDR3 region: CASSFGLGEKLFF. The CDR3 DNA sequence: TGTGCCAGCAGCTTCGGTCTGGGTGAAAAACTGTTTTTT.

The J gene is TRBJ1-2, the V gene TRBV18, with D possibly being TRBD1 (5 bases). The CDR3 totals 16 residues. Between the trimmed V and J ends, which lost 0 bases and 4 bases, there was a span of 15 bases. The germline gives CDR1 KGHSH, CDR2 LQKENI. The CDR3 region is CASSPPIGLQGYGYTF. The CDR3 region has the DNA TGTGCCAGCTCACCACCGATTGGACTTCAGGGCTATGGCTACACCTTC.

This clone showed up just once. Sequence at one end of the junction differs from germline and may be a read error. V usage is TRBV6-1 and J usage is TRBJ2-7; TRBD1 might be the D (6 bases). This CDR3 spans 12 amino acids. The germline V gene encodes CDR1 MNHNS and CDR2 SASEGT. The CDR3 loop reads CASREGGREQYF. The CDR3 coding sequence is TGTGCCAGCAGGGAAGGGGGACGCGAGCAGTACTTC.

This chain joins TRBV27 and TRBJ2-5, with TRBD2 matching over 11 bases. Germline CDR1 reads MNHEY; CDR2 reads SMNVEV (reference sequence). V was clipped by 6 bases and J by 4 bases; unmatched bases: 7. The CDR3 spans 15 residues. The CDR3 is CASSKLAGVGETQYF. In nucleotides, the CDR3 is TGTGCCAGCAGCAAACTAGCGGGAGTTGGAGAGACCCAGTACTTC.

V usage is TRBV7-2 and J usage is TRBJ2-2, with 7 bases identical to TRBD1. V was clipped by 1 base and J by 1 base; unmatched bases: 3. CDR3 length: 16 amino acids. Per the germline V gene, CDR1 is SGHTA and CDR2 is FQGNSA. In nucleotides, the CDR3 is TGTGCCAGCAGCTTAGGCCGGACAGGGAACACCGGGGAGCTGTTTTTT. Translation: CASSLGRTGNTGELFF.

V is TRBV18 and J is TRBJ2-7; the D is unclear. Looked up from germline, CDR1 is KGHSH and CDR2 is LQKENI. Trimming pared 3 bases from V and 7 bases from J, leaving 10 bases between. CDR3 length: 12 amino acids. CDR3 bases: TGTGCCAGCTCACCGGGTCTGGAAGAGCAGTACTTC. Its translation: CASSPGLEEQYF.

The chain recombines TRBV7-3 with TRBJ1-1; maybe TRBD1 (5 bases). V lost 0 bases, J lost 6 bases, and 11 bases lay in between. Per germline, CDR1 SGHTA and CDR2 FQGTGA. The CDR3 has 14 residues. CDR3 coding DNA: TGTGCCAGCAGCTTAACCAGGGAAGTCGCTGAAGCTTTCTTT. It encodes CASSLTREVAEAFF. The complete variable domain, with remaining parts taken from reference TRBV7-3 and TRBJ1-1, reads GAGVSQTPSNKVTEKGKYVELRCDPISGHTALYWYRQSLGQGPEFLIYFQGTGAADDSGLPNDRFFAVRPEGSVSTLKIQRTERGDSAVYLCASSLTREVAEAFFGQGTRLTVV.

The chain is built from TRBV27 and TRBJ1-2; 12 bases are shared with TRBD1. The germline V gene has CDR1 MNHEY and CDR2 SMNVEV (reference sequence). J was trimmed by 8 bases and V by 4 bases; bases with no gene match: 14. The CDR3 is made up of 17 amino acids. The CDR3 protein is CASSSPGTGGASGGYTF. As DNA, the CDR3 is TGTGCCAGCAGTTCGCCCGGGACAGGGGGCGCGTCGGGCGGCTACACCTTC.

A word on this clone: One end of the junction does not line up with germline, which may come from a read error. This sequence joins TRBV13 and TRBJ2-7, with a weak D call TRBD1 (5 bases). The CDR3 length is 15 residues. The germline CDR1 and CDR2 sequences are PRHDT and FYEKMQ (reference sequence). The CDR3 bases are TGTGCCAGCAGCCTAGGGCAGGGAAATAGCCACGAGCAGTACTTC. This codes for CASSLGQGNSHEQYF.

The chain uses TRBV11-3 and TRBJ2-4; TRBD2 aligns across 12 bases. Per the germline V gene, CDR1 is SGHNT and CDR2 is YENEEA. This CDR3 comprises 17 residues. The ends lost 5 bases at V and 0 bases at J; junction bases unmatched: 5. The CDR3 is CASSRTSGGTAKNIQYF. The CDR3 nucleotides are TGTGCCAGCAGCCGAACTAGCGGGGGGACAGCCAAAAACATTCAGTACTTC.

For this clone: The junction departs from germline at one end; a sequencing error may be responsible. DNA for the CDR3: TGTGCCAGCAGTTACTCACAGTTGAACACTGAAGCTTTCTTT. It encodes CASSYSQLNTEAFF. The rearrangement joins TRBV6-4 to TRBJ1-1, with no clear D. CDR1 is MRHNA and CDR2 is SNTAGT in the germline V gene. This CDR3 has 14 amino acids.

V and J are TRBV2 and TRBJ2-3; TRBD2 aligns across 7 bases. Germline-derived CDR1 and CDR2 are SNHLY and FYNNEI. The trim removed 4 bases at V and 0 bases at J, leaving 4 bases unmatched. This CDR3 is built from 15 residues. The CDR3 loop reads CASSGGSGSTDTQYF. The CDR3 nucleotides read TGTGCCAGCAGTGGAGGTAGCGGGAGCACAGATACGCAGTATTTT.

V gene TRBV15 combines with J gene TRBJ2-1; 12 bases line up with TRBD2. V lost 0 bases to trimming and J lost 5 bases; unmatched junction nucleotides: 17. The germline CDR1 and CDR2 sequences are LNHNV and YYDKDF (reference sequence). This CDR3 is built from 21 residues. CDR3 residues: CATSRDGGLAGGRSWDNEQFF. In DNA, the CDR3 is TGTGCCACCAGCAGAGACGGCGGGCTAGCGGGGGGGCGTAGCTGGGACAATGAGCAGTTCTTC.

The CDR3 DNA follows: TGTGCCAGCAGCAAGGGTGGGGCTAATGAAAAACTGTTTTTT. Its protein is CASSKGGANEKLFF. The chain carries TRBV5-8 and TRBJ1-4; D unclear. Germline assignment: CDR1 SGHTS and CDR2 YDEGEE. The CDR3 covers 14 residues. Trimming took 4 bases from V and 3 from J, leaving 10 bases between them.

This chain connects TRBV9 to TRBJ2-1, with 11 bases matching TRBD2. Germline V gene lookup returns CDR1 SGDLS and CDR2 YYNGEE. The CDR3 is made up of 18 amino acids. Trimming at V came to 2 bases and at J to 5 bases, leaving 12 bases not matched to a gene. CDR3 loop: CASSVTQGSGGVNNEQFF. CDR3 nucleotide sequence: TGTGCCAGCAGCGTCACCCAGGGTAGCGGGGGGGTCAACAATGAGCAGTTCTTC.